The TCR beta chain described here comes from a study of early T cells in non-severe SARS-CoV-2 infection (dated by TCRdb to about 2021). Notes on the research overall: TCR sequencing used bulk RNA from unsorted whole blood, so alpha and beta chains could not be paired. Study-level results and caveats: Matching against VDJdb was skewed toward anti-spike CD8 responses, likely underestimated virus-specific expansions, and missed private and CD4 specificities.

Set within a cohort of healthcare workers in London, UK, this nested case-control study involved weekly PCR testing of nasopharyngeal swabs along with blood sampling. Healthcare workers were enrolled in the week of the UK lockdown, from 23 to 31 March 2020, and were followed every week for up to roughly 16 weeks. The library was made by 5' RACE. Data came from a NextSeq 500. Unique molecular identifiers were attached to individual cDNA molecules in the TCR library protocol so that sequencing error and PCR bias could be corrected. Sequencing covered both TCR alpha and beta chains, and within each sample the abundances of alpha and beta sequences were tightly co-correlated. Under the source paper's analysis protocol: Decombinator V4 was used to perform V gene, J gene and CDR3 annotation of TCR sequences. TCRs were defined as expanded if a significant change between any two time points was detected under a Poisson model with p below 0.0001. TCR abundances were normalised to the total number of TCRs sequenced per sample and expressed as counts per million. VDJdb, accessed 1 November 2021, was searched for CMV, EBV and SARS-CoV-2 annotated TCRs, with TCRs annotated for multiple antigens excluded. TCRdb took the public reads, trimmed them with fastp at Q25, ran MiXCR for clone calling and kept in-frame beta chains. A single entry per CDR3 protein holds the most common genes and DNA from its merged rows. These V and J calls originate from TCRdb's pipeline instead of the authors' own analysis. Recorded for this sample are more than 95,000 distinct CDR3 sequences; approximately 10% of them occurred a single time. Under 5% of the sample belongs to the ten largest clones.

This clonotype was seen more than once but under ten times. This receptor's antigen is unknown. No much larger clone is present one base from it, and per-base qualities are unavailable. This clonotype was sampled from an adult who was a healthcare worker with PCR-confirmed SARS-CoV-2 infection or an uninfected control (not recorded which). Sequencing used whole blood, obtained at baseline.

The DNA sequence reads TGCGCCAGCAGCATTTATTACGGCGAATCACCCCTCCACTTT. Translated, this gives CASSIYYGESPLHF. The chain is made from TRBV5-1 and TRBJ1-6, with the D gene too uncertain to name. Based on the germline V gene, the CDR1 and CDR2 sequences are SGHRS and YFSETQ. V sheds 4 bases and J sheds 10 bases, leaving 15 bases between their ends. Taken from cysteine to phenylalanine, the CDR3 has 14 residues. Just CDR3 DNA is preserved here, 42 bases in frame from base 1.